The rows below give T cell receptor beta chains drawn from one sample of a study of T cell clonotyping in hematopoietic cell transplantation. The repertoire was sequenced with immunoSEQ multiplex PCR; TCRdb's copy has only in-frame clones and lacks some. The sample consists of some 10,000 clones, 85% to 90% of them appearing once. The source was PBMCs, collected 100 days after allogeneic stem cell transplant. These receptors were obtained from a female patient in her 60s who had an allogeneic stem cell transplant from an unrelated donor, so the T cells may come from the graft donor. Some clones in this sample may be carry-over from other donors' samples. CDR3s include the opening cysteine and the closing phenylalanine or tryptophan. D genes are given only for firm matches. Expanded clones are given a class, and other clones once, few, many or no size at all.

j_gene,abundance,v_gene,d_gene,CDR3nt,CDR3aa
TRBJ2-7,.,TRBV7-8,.,TGTGCCAGCAGCCCTGGACGGTTTTCCTACGAGCAGTACTTC,CASSPGRFSYEQYF
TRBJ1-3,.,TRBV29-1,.,TGCAGCGTTGGGGGTTGGGACTTGGCTGGAAACACCATATATTTT,CSVGGWDLAGNTIYF
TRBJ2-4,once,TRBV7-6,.,TGTGCCAGCAGCTTAGGACCCGAAGCCAAAAACATTCAGTACTTC,CASSLGPEAKNIQYF
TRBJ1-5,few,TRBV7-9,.,TGTGCCAGCAGCTTAGAAGGGGCGTATCAGCCCCAGCATTTT,CASSLEGAYQPQHF
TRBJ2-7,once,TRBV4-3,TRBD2,TGCGCCAGCAGCCAAGATTCCCTAGCGGGAGTCCTCTACGAGCAGTACTTC,CASSQDSLAGVLYEQYF
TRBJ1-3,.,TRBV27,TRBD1,TGTGCCAGCAGGGGACAGGGTATTTATTGTAGCTCTGGAAACACCATATATTTT,CASRGQGIYCSSGNTIYF
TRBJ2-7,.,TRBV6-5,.,TGTGCCAGCAGTTACAGCATGGACCTGTCCTACGAGCAGTACTTC,CASSYSMDLSYEQYF
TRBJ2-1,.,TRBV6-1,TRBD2,TGTGCCAGCAGTGAAAAGGGGGAGCTAGCGGGAGTATTGAGGGATGAGCAGTTCTTC,CASSEKGELAGVLRDEQFF
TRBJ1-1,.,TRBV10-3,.,TGTGCCATCAGTTCCCAACAGAACACTGAAGCTTTCTTT,CAISSQQNTEAFF
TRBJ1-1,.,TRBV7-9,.,TGTGCCAGCAGCGGGGGGTCCTATGGGACTGAAGCTTTCTTT,CASSGGSYGTEAFF
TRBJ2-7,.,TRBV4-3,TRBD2,TGCGCCAGCAGCCAAGGGACGGGACTAGCGGGAGTCTACGAGCAGTACTTC,CASSQGTGLAGVYEQYF
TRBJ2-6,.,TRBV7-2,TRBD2,TGTGCCAGCAGCTTAGCTAGCGGGAGATCTGGGGCCAACGTCCTGACTTTC,CASSLASGRSGANVLTF
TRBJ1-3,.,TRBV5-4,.,TGTGCCAGCAGCTTCGGAAACACCATATATTTT,CASSFGNTIYF
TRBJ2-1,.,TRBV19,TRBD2,TGTGCCAGTAGACTAGCGGGAGCCTACAATGAGCAGTTCTTC,CASRLAGAYNEQFF
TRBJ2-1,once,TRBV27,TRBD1,TGTGCCAGCCGGACCTCGGACAGGGGGGTATCCTACAATGAGCAGTTCTTC,CASRTSDRGVSYNEQFF
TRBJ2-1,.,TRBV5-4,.,TGTGCCAGCAGCTTGTCGGCAGTAGGAGGTGAGCAGTTCTTC,CASSLSAVGGEQFF